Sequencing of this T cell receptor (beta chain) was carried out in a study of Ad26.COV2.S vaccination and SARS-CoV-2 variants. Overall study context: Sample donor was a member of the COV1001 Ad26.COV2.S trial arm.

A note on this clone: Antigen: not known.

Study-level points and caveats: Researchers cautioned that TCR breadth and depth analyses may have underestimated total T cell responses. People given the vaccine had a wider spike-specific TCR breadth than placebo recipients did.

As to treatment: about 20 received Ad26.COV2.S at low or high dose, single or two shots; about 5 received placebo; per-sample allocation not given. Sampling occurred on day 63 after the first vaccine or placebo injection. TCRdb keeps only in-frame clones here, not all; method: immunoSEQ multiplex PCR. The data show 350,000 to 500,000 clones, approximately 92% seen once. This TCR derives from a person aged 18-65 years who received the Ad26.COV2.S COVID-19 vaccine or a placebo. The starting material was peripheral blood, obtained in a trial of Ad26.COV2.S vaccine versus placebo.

CDR3 in DNA: TGCGCCAGCAGCCCATTAGACCTGACATCTCAGCCCCAGCATTTT. Its translation is CASSPLDLTSQPQHF. The chain joins TRBV4-1 to TRBJ1-5; unclear D gene. CDR1 and CDR2 (germline): MGHRA, YSYEKL. V gave up 4 bases and J gave up 6 bases, with 16 bases separating them. The CDR3 totals 15 residues.